The source of this T cell receptor (beta chain) is a study of neoadjuvant anti-PD-1 for oral cavity cancer. Study at large: Non-progressing patients received a fourth nivolumab dose near day 43, then surgery on days 50-56.

Patients were newly diagnosed with stage II-IVA oral cavity squamous cell carcinoma without prior systemic or radiation treatment. Blood cells were analyzed directly, without culture or expansion. The assay was immunoSEQ multiplex PCR, and TCRdb's table has in-frame clones only and misses some. Of around 31,000 clones in the sample, approximately 87% were seen once. The V gene lost 4 bases and the J gene lost 0 bases, with 25 bases spanning the gap. Looked up from germline, CDR1 is SGHDT and CDR2 is YYEEEE. The CDR3 loop spans 19 amino acids. This chain uses TRBV5-6 with TRBJ2-5; TRBD1 might be the D (6 bases). The starting material was PBMCs, obtained before nivolumab (anti-PD-1) treatment. This receptor was identified in a person aged 35 to 85 with oral cavity squamous cell carcinoma. CDR3 protein: CASSSQRQGLPSNQETQYF. CDR3 in DNA: TGTGCCAGCAGCAGCCAACGGCAGGGGCTCCCTTCAAACCAAGAGACCCAGTACTTC.